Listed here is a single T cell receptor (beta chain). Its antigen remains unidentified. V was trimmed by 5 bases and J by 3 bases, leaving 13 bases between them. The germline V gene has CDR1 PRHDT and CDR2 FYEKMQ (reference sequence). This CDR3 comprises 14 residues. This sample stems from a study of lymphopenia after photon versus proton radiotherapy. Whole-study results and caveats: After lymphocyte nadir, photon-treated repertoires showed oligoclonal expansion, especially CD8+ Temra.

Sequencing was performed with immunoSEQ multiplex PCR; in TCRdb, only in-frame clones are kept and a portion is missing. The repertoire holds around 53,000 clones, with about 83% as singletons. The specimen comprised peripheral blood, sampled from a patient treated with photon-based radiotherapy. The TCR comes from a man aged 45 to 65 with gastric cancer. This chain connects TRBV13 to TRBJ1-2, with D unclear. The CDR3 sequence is CASSPGDTDYGYTF. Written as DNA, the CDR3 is TGTGCCAGCAGCCCCGGAGACACCGACTATGGCTACACCTTC.